A selection of T cell receptor beta chains follows, all from one sample in a study of beta chain features in type 1 diabetes. Here immunoSEQ multiplex PCR was the method, and the copy in TCRdb shows in-frame clones only, minus some. The profile shows some 150,000 clones, 9.7% of them singletons. Input material: central memory CD4+ T cells from blood. The receptors originated from a woman aged 40-49 years in good health. Both conserved end residues are part of each CDR3. The order of the fields is clone size, D gene, J gene, V gene, CDR3 protein, CDR3 DNA. A D gene is named only where the DNA matches it firmly. Not all rows give a size; the values are once, few, many and, for expanded clones, a class.

- | - | TRBJ2-5 | TRBV9 | CASSVAPSVGDQETQYF | TGTGCCAGCAGCGTAGCCCCTAGCGTAGGCGACCAAGAGACCCAGTACTTC
few | TRBD1 | TRBJ1-6 | TRBV7-2 | CASSYTGTGYSPLHF | TGTGCCAGCAGCTACACGGGGACAGGGTATTCACCCCTCCACTTT
- | TRBD2 | TRBJ2-1 | TRBV6-5 | CASSYKLAGGGEQFF | TGTGCCAGCAGTTACAAACTAGCGGGGGGGGGTGAGCAGTTCTTC
few | - | TRBJ2-5 | TRBV5-4 | CASSLQETQYF | TGTGCCAGCAGCCTCCAAGAGACCCAGTACTTC
few | - | TRBJ2-3 | TRBV7-9 | CASSTGPIGADTQYF | TGTGCCAGCAGCACAGGGCCCATCGGGGCAGATACGCAGTATTTT
few | - | TRBJ2-7 | TRBV18 | CASSPKQGVYEQYF | TGTGCCAGCTCACCAAAACAAGGGGTCTACGAGCAGTACTTC
few | TRBD1 | TRBJ2-2 | TRBV7-9 | CASLDRENTGELFF | TGTGCCAGCCTGGACAGGGAAAACACCGGGGAGCTGTTTTTT
- | - | TRBJ2-5 | TRBV29-1 | CSGDTGGGEETQYF | TGCAGCGGAGACACGGGAGGGGGCGAAGAGACCCAGTACTTC
- | - | TRBJ1-2 | TRBV14 | CASSQQGYGYTF | TGTGCCAGCAGCCAGCAGGGCTATGGCTACACCTTC
- | TRBD2 | TRBJ2-3 | TRBV29-1 | CSALSGGSADTQYF | TGCAGCGCTCTATCGGGGGGGAGCGCAGATACGCAGTATTTT
- | - | TRBJ2-3 | TRBV6-4 | CASSGMRGDTQYF | TGTGCCAGCTCAGGGATGCGGGGAGATACGCAGTATTTT
- | TRBD1 | TRBJ1-6 | TRBV5-6 | CASSSGGTGSNSPLHF | TGTGCCAGCAGCTCCGGAGGGACAGGGTCGAATTCACCCCTCCACTTT
- | TRBD1 | TRBJ1-2 | TRBV7-2 | CASSEGQGYGYTF | TGTGCCAGCAGCGAGGGACAGGGATATGGCTACACCTTC
- | - | TRBJ1-1 | TRBV15 | CATSSTRVGGTEAFF | TGTGCCACCAGCAGTACCAGGGTAGGGGGCACTGAAGCTTTCTTT
few | - | TRBJ1-2 | TRBV27 | CASSQRELDVYTF | TGTGCCAGCAGTCAAAGGGAGTTGGATGTCTACACCTTC
- | TRBD2 | TRBJ2-3 | TRBV11-2 | CASSRLAVDTQYF | TGTGCCAGCAGCCGGCTAGCGGTTGATACGCAGTATTTT